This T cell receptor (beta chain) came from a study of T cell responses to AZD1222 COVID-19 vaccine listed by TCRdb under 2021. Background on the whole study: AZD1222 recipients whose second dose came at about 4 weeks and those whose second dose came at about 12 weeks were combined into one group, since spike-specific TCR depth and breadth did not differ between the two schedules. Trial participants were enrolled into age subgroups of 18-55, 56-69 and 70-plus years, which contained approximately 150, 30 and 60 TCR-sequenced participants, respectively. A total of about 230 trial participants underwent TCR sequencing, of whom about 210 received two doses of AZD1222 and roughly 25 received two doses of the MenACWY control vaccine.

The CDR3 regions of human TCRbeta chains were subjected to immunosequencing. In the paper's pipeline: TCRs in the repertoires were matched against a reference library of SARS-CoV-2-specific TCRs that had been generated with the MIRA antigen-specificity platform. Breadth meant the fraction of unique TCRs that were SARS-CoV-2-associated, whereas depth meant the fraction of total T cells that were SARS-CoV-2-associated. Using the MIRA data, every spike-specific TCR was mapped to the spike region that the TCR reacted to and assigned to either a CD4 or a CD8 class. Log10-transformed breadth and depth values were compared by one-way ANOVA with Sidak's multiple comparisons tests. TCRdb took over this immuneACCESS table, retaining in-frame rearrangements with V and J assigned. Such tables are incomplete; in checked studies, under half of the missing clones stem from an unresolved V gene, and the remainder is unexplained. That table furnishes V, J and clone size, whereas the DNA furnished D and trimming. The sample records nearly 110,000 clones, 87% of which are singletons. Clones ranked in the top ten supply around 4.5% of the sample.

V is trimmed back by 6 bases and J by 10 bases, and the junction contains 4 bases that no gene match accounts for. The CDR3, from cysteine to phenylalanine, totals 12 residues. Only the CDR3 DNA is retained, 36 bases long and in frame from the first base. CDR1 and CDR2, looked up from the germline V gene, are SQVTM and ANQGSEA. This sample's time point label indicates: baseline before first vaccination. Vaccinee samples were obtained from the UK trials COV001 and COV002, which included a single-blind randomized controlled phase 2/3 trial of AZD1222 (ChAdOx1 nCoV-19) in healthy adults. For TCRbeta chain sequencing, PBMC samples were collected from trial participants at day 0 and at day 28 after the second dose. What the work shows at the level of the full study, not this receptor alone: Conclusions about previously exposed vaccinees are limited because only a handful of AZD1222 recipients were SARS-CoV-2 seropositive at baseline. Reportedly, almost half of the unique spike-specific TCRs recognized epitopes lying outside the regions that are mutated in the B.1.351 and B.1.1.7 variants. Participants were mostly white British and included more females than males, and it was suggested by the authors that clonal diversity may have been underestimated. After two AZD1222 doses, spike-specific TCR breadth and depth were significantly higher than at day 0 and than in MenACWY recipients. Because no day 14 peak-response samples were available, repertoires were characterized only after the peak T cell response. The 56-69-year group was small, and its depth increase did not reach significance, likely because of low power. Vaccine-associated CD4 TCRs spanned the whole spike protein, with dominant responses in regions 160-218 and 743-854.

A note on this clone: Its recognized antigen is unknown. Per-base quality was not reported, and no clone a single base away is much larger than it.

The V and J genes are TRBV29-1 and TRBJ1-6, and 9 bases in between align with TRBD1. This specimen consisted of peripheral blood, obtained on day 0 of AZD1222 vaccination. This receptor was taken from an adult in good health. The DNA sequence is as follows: TGCAGCGTCCGGACAGGGGAATCACCCCTCCACTTT. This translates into CSVRTGESPLHF.